A single T cell receptor (beta chain) is shown here with its context. The antigen is unknown. With 0 bases removed from V and 0 bases from J, the gap between germline ends came to 11 bases. This CDR3 spans 16 amino acids. CDR1 is MNHEY, CDR2 SVGAGI, per germline. The data derive from a study of cytomegalovirus exposure and HLA in healthy donors. Use of 60 Vbeta and 13 Jbeta primers characterized the PCR. Sequencing used immunoSEQ multiplex PCR; TCRdb keeps in-frame clones, though not all of them. The sample gives roughly 200,000 clones, about 82% of which show up once; about 3.1% is in the top ten. Findings of the study overall: Reports credit the classifier with highly specific, highly sensitive diagnosis of cytomegalovirus status.

The rearrangement links TRBV6-5 to TRBJ1-2, with a tentative D call TRBD1 (6 bases). The source material was PBMCs. The TCR sequence derives from a man younger than 45 in good health and CMV-seronegative. The CDR3 sequence is CASSYSRTEANYGYTF. The CDR3 DNA reads TGTGCCAGCAGTTACTCGAGGACAGAAGCTAACTATGGCTACACCTTC.